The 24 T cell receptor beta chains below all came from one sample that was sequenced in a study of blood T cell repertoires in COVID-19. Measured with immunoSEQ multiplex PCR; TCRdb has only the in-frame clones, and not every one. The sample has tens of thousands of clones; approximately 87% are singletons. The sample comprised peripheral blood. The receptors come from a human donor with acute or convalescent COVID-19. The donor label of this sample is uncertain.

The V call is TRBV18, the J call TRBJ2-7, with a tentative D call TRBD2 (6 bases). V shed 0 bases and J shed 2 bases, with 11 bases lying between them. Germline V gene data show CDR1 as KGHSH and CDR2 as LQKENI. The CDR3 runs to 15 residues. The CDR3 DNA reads TGTGCCAGCTCACCACCGCGGGGCCCCCCCTACGAGCAGTACTTC. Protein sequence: CASSPPRGPPYEQYF.

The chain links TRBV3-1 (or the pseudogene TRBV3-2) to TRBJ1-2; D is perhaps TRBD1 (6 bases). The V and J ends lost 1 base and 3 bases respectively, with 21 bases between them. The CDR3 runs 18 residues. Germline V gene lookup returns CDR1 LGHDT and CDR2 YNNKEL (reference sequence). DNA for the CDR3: TGTGCCAGCAGCCAAGCTCATCGCTCACAGGGTTGGTACTATGGCTACACCTTC. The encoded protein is CASSQAHRSQGWYYGYTF.

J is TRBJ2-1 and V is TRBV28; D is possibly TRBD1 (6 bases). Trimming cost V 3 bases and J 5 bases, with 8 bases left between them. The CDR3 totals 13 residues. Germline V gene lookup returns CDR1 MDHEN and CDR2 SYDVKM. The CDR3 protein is CASSLDSHNEQFF. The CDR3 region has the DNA TGTGCCAGCAGTTTGGACAGCCACAATGAGCAGTTCTTC. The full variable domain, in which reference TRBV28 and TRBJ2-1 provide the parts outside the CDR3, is DVKVTQSSRYLVKRTGEKVFLECVQDMDHENMFWYRQDPGLGLRLIYFSYDVKMKEKGDIPEGYSVSREKKERFSLILESASTNQTSMYLCASSLDSHNEQFFGPGTRLTVL.

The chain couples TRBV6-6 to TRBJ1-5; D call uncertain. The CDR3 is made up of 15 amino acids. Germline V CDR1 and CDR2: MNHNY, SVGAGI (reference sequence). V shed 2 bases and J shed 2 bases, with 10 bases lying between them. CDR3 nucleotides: TGTGCCAGCAGTTACGGTCGGGTCGGCAATCAGCCCCAGCATTTT. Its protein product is CASSYGRVGNQPQHF.

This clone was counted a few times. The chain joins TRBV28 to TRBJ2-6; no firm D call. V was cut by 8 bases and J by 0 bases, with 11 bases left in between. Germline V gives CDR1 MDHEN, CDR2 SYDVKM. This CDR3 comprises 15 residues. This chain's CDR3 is CASLGRSSGANVLTF. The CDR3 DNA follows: TGTGCCAGCCTCGGTCGGAGCTCTGGGGCCAACGTCCTGACTTTC.

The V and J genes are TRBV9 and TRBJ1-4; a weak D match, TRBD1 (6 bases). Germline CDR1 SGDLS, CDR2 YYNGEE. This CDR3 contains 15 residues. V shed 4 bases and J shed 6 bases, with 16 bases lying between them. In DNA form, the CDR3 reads TGTGCCAGCAGCTATGGGTGGGGGCGCGATGAAAAACTGTTTTTT. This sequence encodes CASSYGWGRDEKLFF.

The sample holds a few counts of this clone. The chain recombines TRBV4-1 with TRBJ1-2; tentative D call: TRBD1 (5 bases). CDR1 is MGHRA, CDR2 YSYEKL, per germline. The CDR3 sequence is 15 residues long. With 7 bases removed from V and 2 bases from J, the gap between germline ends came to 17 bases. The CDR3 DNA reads TGCGCCAGCACCGAGAGCGGGGGTAGGAACTATGGCTACACCTTC. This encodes CASTESGGRNYGYTF.

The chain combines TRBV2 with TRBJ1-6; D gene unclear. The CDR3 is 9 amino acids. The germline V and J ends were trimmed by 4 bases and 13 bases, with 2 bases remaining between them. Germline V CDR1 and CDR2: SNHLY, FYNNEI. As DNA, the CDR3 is TGTGCCAGCAGTGCGCCCCTCCACTTT. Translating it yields CASSAPLHF.

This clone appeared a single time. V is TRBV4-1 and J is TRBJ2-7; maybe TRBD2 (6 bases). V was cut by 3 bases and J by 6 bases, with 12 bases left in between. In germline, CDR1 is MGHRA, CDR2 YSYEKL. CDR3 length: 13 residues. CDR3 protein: CASSHPGGAEQYF. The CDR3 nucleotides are TGCGCCAGCAGCCATCCCGGAGGGGCCGAGCAGTACTTC.

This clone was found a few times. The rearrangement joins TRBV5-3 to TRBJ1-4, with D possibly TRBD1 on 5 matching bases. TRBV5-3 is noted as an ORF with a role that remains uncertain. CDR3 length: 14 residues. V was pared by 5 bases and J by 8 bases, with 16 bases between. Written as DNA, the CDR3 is TGTGCCAGAAGGCGGGACGGCGGCAGGGAAAAACTGTTTTTT. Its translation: CARRRDGGREKLFF.

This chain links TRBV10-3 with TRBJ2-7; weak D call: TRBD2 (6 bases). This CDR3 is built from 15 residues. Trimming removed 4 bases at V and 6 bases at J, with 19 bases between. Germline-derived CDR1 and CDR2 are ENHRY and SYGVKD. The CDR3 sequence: CAISGGPGLGVEQYF. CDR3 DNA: TGTGCCATCAGTGGTGGACCGGGACTCGGTGTCGAGCAGTACTTC.

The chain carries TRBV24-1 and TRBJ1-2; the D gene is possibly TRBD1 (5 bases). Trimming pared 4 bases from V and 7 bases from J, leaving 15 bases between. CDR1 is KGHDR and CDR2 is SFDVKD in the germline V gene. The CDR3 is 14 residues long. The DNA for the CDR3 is TGTGCCACCAGTGAGACCGGGACTGGAGGTGGCTACACCTTC. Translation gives CATSETGTGGGYTF.

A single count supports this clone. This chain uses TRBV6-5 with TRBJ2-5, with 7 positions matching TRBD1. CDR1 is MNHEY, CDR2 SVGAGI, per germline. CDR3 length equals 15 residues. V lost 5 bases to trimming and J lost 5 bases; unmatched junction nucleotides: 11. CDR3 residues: CASSTSRGRMETQYF. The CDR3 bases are TGTGCCAGCAGTACCTCTAGGGGGCGGATGGAGACCCAGTACTTC.

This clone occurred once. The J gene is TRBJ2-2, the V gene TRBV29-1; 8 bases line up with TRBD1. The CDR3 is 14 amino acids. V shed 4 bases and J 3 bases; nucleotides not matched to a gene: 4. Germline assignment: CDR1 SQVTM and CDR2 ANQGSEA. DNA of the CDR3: TGCAGCGTTGCAGGGGGCAGAGACACCGGGGAGCTGTTTTTT. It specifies CSVAGGRDTGELFF.

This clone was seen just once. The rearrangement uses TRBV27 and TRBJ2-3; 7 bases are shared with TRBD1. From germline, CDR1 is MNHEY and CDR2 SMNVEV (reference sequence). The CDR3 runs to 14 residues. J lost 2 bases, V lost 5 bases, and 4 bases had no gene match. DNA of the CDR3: TGTGCCAGCAGTCGACAGGGTACCACAGATACGCAGTATTTT. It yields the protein CASSRQGTTDTQYF.

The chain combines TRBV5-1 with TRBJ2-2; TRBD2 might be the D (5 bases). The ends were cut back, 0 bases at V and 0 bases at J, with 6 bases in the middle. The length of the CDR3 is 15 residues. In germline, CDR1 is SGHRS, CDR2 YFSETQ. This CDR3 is CASSLVGANTGELFF. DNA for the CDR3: TGCGCCAGCAGCTTGGTCGGGGCGAACACCGGGGAGCTGTTTTTT. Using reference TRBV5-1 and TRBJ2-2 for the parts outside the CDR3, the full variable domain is KAGVTQTPRYLIKTRGQQVTLSCSPISGHRSVSWYQQTPGQGLQFLFEYFSETQRNKGNFPGRFSGRQFSNSRSEMNVSTLELGDSALYLCASSLVGANTGELFFGEGSRLTVL.

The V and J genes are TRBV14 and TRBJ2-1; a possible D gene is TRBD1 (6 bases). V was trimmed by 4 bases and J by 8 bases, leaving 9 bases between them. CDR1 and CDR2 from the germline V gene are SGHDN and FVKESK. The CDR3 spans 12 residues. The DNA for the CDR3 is TGTGCCAGCAGCCTTTACAGGGATGAGCAGTTCTTC. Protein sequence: CASSLYRDEQFF.

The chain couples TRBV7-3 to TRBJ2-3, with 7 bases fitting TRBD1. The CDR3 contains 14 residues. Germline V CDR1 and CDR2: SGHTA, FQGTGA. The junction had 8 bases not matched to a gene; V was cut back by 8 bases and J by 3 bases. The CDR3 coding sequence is TGTGCCAGCGGACCGGGACAGAGTACAGATACGCAGTATTTT. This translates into CASGPGQSTDTQYF. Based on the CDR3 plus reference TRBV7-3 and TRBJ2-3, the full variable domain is GAGVSQTPSNKVTEKGKYVELRCDPISGHTALYWYRQSLGQGPEFLIYFQGTGAADDSGLPNDRFFAVRPEGSVSTLKIQRTERGDSAVYLCASGPGQSTDTQYFGPGTRLTVL.

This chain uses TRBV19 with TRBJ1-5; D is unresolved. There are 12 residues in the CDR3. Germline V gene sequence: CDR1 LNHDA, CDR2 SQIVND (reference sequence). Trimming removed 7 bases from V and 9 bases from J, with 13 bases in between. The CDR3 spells CASTDGEAPQHF. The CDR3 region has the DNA TGTGCCAGTACCGATGGGGAGGCGCCCCAGCATTTT. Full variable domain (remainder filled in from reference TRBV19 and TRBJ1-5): DGGITQSPKYLFRKEGQNVTLSCEQNLNHDAMYWYRQDPGQGLRLIYYSQIVNDFQKGDIAEGYSVSREKKESFPLTVTSAQKNPTAFYLCASTDGEAPQHFGDGTRLSIL.

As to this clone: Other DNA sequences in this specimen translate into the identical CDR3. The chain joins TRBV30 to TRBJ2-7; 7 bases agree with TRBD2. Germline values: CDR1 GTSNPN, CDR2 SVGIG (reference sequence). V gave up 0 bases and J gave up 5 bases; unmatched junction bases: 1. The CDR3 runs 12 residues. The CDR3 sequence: CAWSVAGNEQYF. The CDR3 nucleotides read TGTGCCTGGAGTGTAGCGGGGAACGAGCAGTACTTC.

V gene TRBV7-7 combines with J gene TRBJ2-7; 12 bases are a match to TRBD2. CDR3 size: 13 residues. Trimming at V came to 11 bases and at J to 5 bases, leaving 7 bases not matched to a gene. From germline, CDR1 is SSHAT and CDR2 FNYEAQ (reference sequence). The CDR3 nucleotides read TGTGCCCGTTTTCGACTAGCGGGAGACGAGCAGTACTTC. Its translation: CARFRLAGDEQYF.

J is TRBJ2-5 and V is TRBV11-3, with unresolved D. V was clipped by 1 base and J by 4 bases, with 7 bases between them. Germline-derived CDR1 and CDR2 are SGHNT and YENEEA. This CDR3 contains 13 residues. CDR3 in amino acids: CASSLGPGETQYF. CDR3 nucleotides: TGTGCCAGCAGCTTAGGTCCCGGAGAGACCCAGTACTTC. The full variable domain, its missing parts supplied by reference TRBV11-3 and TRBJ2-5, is EAGVVQSPRYKIIEKKQPVAFWCNPISGHNTLYWYLQNLGQGPELLIRYENEEAVDDSQLPKDRFSAERLKGVDSTLKIQPAELGDSAVYLCASSLGPGETQYFGPGTRLLVL.

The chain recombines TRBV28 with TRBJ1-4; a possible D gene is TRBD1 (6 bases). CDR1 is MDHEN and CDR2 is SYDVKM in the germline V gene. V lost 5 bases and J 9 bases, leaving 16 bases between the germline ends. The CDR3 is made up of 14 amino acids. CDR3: CASSPPGDRKKLFF. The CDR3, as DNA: TGTGCCAGCAGTCCTCCAGGGGACCGGAAAAAACTGTTTTTT.

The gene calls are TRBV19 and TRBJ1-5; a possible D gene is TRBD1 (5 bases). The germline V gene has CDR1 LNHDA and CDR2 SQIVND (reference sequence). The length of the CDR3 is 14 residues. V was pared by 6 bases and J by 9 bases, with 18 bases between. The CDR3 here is CASRITGGKGPQHF. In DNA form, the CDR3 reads TGTGCCAGTAGGATCACGGGGGGTAAAGGGCCCCAGCATTTT.